This TCR beta chain is drawn from a study of cytomegalovirus exposure and HLA in healthy donors. In the study overall: An early data release held 70 million to 90 million unique TCRs from HLA-typed donors.

This clone was seen only a few times. Its antigen is as yet unknown. Overall study results and limits: About 87% or about 30% of the time was how often most TCR beta V segments were productive, according to an earlier analysis. A link between a missense DCLRE1C variant and TCR beta V- and J-gene trimming emerged from a later analysis. The investigators catalogued 164 TCR beta chains as cytomegalovirus-associated.

After removal of 4 bases from V and 4 bases from J, the junction contained 17 bases not matched to a gene. Germline V gene sequence: CDR1 SGDLS, CDR2 YYNGEE. The CDR3 sequence is 18 residues long. Researchers ran the PCR with 60 Vbeta and 13 Jbeta primers. Only in-frame clones appear in the TCRdb table, and some are missing; sequencing was by immunoSEQ multiplex PCR. The data show about 130,000 clones, roughly 85% seen once. The genes are TRBV9 and TRBJ2-5; TRBD1 matches at 9 bases. The sequencing sample was made of PBMCs. This TCR derives from a woman in her thirties or forties in good health and CMV-seropositive. The CDR3 is CASSLQDRGGQYVETQYF. The CDR3 bases are TGTGCCAGCAGCCTTCAGGACAGGGGAGGGCAATACGTAGAGACCCAGTACTTC.